The clone carrying this TCR beta chain was recorded at least ten times. J was trimmed by 6 bases and V by 0 bases; bases with no gene match: 4. Germline V gives CDR1 SGDLS, CDR2 YYNGEE. CDR3 length: 15 residues. This entry belongs to a study of Graves' ophthalmopathy and Graves' hyperthyroidism. RNA transcripts served as template for amplifying TCR beta CDR3 sequences. HTBI-primed RT-PCR formed the first round, and a multiplex PCR formed the second. TCRdb re-called the multiplex PCR reads with MiXCR, one entry per CDR3 protein. This repertoire shows approximately 1.2 million distinct CDR3 sequences, 35% to 45% found once; its top ten account for roughly 10%.

The clonotype was recovered from an adult man with Graves' hyperthyroidism. The material sequenced was peripheral blood or thyroid tissue (not recorded which). The chain uses TRBV9 and TRBJ2-2; 8 bases agree with TRBD2. The CDR3 DNA is TGTGCCAGCAGCGTAGCGGGAGGGAAATCCGGGGAGCTGTTTTTT. Protein: CASSVAGGKSGELFF.